This T cell receptor (beta chain) was profiled in a study of radiotherapy plus CTLA-4 blockade in lung cancer. Repertoires were generated with immunoSEQ multiplex PCR, while TCRdb's copy carries only in-frame clones and drops some. Of approximately 100,000 clones detected, 82% appear once; the ten largest clones hold 3% to 3.5%. The receptor was derived from a human donor with non-small cell lung cancer who had a partial response to radiotherapy plus ipilimumab. The sample was peripheral blood, taken from a patient treated with radiotherapy plus ipilimumab.

The CDR3: CASSLVVEGSRGSYEQYF. The CDR3 DNA is TGTGCCAGCAGCTTGGTAGTTGAGGGAAGCAGGGGATCCTACGAGCAGTACTTC. The V call is TRBV5-4, the J call TRBJ2-7, with D maybe TRBD1 (6 bases). Per germline, CDR1 SGHNT and CDR2 YYREEE (reference sequence). The CDR3 contains 18 residues. The V end was cut by 0 bases, the J end by 1 base, with 20 bases between.